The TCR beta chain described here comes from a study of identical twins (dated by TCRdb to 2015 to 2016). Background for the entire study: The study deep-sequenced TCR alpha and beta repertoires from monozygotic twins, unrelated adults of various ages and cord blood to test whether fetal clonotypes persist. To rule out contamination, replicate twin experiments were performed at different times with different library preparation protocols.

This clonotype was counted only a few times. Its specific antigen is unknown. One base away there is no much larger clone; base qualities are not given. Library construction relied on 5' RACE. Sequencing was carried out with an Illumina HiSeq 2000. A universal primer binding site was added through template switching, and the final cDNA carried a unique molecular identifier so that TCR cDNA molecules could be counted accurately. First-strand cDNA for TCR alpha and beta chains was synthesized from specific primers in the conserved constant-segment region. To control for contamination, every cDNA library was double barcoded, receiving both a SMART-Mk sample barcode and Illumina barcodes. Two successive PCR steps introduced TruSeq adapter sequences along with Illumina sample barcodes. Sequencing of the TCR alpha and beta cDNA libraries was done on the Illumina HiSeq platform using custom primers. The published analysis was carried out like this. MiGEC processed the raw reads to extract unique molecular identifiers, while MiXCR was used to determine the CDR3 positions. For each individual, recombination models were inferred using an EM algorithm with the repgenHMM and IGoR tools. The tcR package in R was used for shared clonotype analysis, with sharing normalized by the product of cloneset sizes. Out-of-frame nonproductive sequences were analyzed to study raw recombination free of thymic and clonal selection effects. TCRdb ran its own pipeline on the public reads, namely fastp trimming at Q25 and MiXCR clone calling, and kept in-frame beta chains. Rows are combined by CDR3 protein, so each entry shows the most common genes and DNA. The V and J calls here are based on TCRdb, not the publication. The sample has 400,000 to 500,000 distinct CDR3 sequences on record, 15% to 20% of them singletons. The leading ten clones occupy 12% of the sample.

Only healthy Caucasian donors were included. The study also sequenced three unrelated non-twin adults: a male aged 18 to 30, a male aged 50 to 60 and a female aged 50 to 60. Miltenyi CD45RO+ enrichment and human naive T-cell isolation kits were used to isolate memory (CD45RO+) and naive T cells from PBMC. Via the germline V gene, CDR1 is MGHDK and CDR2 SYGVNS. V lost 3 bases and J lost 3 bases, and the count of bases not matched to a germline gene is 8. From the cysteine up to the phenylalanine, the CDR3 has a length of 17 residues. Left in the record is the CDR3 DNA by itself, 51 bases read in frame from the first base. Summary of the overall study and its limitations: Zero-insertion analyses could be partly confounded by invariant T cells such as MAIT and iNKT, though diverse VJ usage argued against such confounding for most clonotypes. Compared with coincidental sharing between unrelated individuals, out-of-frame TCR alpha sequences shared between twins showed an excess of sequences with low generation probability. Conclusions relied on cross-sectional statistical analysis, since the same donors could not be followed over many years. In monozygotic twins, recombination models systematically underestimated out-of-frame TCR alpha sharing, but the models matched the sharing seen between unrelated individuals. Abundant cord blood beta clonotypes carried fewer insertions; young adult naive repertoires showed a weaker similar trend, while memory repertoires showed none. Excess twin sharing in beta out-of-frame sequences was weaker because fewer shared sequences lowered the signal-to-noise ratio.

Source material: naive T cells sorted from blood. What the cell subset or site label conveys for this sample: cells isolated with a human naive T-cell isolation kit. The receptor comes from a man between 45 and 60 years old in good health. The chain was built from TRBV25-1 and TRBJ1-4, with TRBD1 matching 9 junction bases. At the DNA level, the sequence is TGTGCCAGCAGTGACCCCTCCGGGACAGGGCCTAATGAAAAACTGTTTTTT. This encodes CASSDPSGTGPNEKLFF.